This entry describes one TCR beta chain. The antigen is unknown. The source of the sample is a study of T cell responses to AZD1222 COVID-19 vaccine. Study-wide background: Second-dose intervals near 4 or 12 weeks were combined.

Broader study findings: Among spike-specific TCRs, nearly half reportedly target unmutated variant regions. Researchers report vaccine-associated CD4 TCRs spanning spike, with dominance at 160-218 and 743-854. Seropositivity was recorded at baseline in only a handful of AZD1222 recipients.

The length of the CDR3 is 14 residues. With V trimmed by 4 bases and J by 7 bases, 5 bases remained unmatched. Germline V gives CDR1 SGHDT, CDR2 YYEEEE. This table comes from immunoSEQ multiplex PCR, and its TCRdb copy is limited to in-frame clones, with some not included. The sample has approximately 44,000 clones, around three quarters seen once. This clonotype was obtained from an adult in good health. Sequencing was performed on peripheral blood, taken on day 0 of AZD1222 vaccination. V and J are TRBV5-6 and TRBJ1-2, with 12 bases that match TRBD1. CDR3 in amino acids: CASSRDRGLGGYTF. CDR3 DNA: TGTGCCAGCAGCCGGGACAGGGGGCTGGGTGGCTACACCTTC.